This T cell receptor (beta chain) stems from a study of early T cells in non-severe SARS-CoV-2 infection. As for the study in general: Alpha and beta chains were unpaired, from unsorted whole-blood bulk RNA. Study conclusions and caveats: Lookups in VDJdb leaned toward anti-spike CD8 responses and missed private and CD4 specificities.

Each cDNA molecule carried a unique molecular identifier. A single record per CDR3 protein comes from TCRdb applying MiXCR to the 5' RACE reads. The profile shows more than 90,000 distinct CDR3 sequences, approximately 11% of them singletons. This clonotype has more than one count but fewer than ten. Its specificity is not known. CDR3 length: 13 residues. The J gene is TRBJ1-2, the V gene TRBV21-1; the table's D call TRBD1 went unverified against the DNA. TRBV21-1 is noted as a pseudogene. Sequences were obtained from whole blood. The sequence derives from an adult who was a healthcare worker with PCR-confirmed SARS-CoV-2 infection or an uninfected control (not recorded which). Here the CDR3 DNA reads TGTGCCAGCAGCAATGGGACCGACTATGGCTACACCTTC. Protein: CASSNGTDYGYTF.